This TCR beta chain was profiled in a study of OX40 agonist ivuxolimab in advanced cancers. Study results and caveats: Expanded clones belonging to CD8+ T cells outnumbered, on average, those of CD4+. Those patients achieving a partial response at 0.1-3.0 mg/kg showed among the lowest clonal expansion.

On this clone itself: What it recognizes is unknown.

Produced via immunoSEQ multiplex PCR; TCRdb's table is partial and in-frame only. Among about 61,000 clones, around 87% were seen once, and the ten largest hold roughly 1.2%. This CDR3 is built from 17 residues. Germline V gene lookup returns CDR1 MNHGY and CDR2 SVAAGI. Unmatched junction bases numbered 11, after V lost 6 bases and J lost 4 bases. V is TRBV6-9 and J is TRBJ2-3; 12 nucleotides agree with TRBD2. Source: CD4+ or CD8+ T cells sorted from blood, taken in a trial of the OX40 agonist ivuxolimab. This receptor was obtained from an adult with an advanced solid tumor such as melanoma, head and neck, liver or kidney cancer. CDR3 loop: CASSRPGTSGLADTQYF. The CDR3 DNA follows: TGTGCCAGCAGCAGACCCGGGACTAGCGGGCTGGCAGATACGCAGTATTTT.